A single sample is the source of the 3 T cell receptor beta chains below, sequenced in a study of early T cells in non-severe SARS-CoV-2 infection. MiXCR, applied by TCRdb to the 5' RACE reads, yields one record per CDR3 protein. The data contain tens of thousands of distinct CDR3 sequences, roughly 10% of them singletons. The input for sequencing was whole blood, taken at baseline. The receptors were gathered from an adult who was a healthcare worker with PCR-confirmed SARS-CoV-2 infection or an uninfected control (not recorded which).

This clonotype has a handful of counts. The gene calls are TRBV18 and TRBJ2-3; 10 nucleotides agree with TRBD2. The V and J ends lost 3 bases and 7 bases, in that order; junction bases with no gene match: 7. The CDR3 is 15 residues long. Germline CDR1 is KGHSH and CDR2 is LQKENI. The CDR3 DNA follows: TGTGCCAGCTCACCGCGGACTAGCGGCAGGAATACGCAGTATTTT. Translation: CASSPRTSGRNTQYF.

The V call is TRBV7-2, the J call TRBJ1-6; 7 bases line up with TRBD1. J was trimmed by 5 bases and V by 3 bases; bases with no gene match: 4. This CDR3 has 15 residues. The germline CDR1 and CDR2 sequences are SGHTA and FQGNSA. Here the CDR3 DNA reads TGTGCCAGCAGCTTTGCACAGGGGAATAATTCACCCCTCCACTTT. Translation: CASSFAQGNNSPLHF. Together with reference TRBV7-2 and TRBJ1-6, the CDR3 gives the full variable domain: GAGVSQSPSNKVTEKGKDVELRCDPISGHTALYWYRQSLGQGLEFLIYFQGNSAPDKSGLPSDRFSAERTGGSVSTLTIQRTQQEDSAVYLCASSFAQGNNSPLHFGNGTRLTVT.

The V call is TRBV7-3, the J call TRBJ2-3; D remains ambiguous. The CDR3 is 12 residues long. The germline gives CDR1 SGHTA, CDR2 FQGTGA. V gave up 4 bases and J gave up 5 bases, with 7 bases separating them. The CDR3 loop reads CASSSERDTQYF. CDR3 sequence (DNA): TGTGCCAGCAGCTCGGAGAGAGATACGCAGTATTTT.